The subject of this entry is one T cell receptor beta chain. Its target is unknown. V lost 4 bases to trimming and J lost 1 base; unmatched junction nucleotides: 6. Germline V gene lookup returns CDR1 MNHNS and CDR2 SASEGT. The CDR3 extends over 15 amino acids. This sample is drawn from a study of cytomegalovirus exposure and HLA in healthy donors. Background on the study: A later analysis reported the 90 to 150 validation repertoires used the same platform as the approximately 650 first-cohort repertoires. Points from the study as a whole: The tendency of first-cohort TCR clusters to co-occur in the 120 or so validation repertoires was the finding of a later analysis. There were around 160 TCR beta chains listed as cytomegalovirus-associated.

Clones were read by immunoSEQ multiplex PCR, and TCRdb kept only the in-frame ones, dropping some. The sample yields some 140,000 clones, around 84% seen once. The sequenced material came from PBMCs. The rearrangement joins TRBV6-1 to TRBJ1-1, with 7 positions matching TRBD1. The receptor was isolated from a human donor in good health. Here the CDR3 DNA reads TGTGCCAGCAGTGCCGACAGGGTTTCGAACACTGAAGCTTTCTTT. It encodes CASSADRVSNTEAFF.